The 26 T cell receptor beta chains reported below all come from one sample, sequenced in a study of cytomegalovirus exposure and HLA in healthy donors. The primer mix had 60 Vbeta and 13 Jbeta primers. Libraries were prepared by immunoSEQ multiplex PCR; TCRdb keeps only in-frame clonotypes and omits some of them. The sample has about 160,000 clones, 75% to 85% seen once; the top ten hold about 6.8%. Sequencing input: PBMCs. These receptors all come from a man aged 45-65 years in good health and CMV-seropositive.

This chain connects TRBV5-1 to TRBJ2-1; 9 bases fit TRBD2. Germline CDR1 is SGHRS and CDR2 is YFSETQ. Trimming removed 0 bases from V and 2 bases from J; junction bases left unmatched: 3. The CDR3 covers 16 residues. DNA of the CDR3: TGCGCCAGCAGCTTGGAGGTAGCGGGAGCCTACAATGAGCAGTTCTTC. Amino acid sequence: CASSLEVAGAYNEQFF.

CDR3 protein: CASSFFSGNEQYF. In nucleotides, the CDR3 is TGTGCCAGCAGCTTTTTTTCCGGGAACGAGCAGTACTTC. The chain links TRBV5-5 to TRBJ2-7, with a tentative D call TRBD2 (5 bases). This CDR3 is built from 13 residues. V dropped 2 bases and J dropped 5 bases, with 11 bases sitting between them. Germline CDR1 reads SGHKS; CDR2 reads YYEKEE (reference sequence).

CDR3 sequence reads: CASSLETFQETQYF. The CDR3 DNA follows: TGTGCCAGCAGCTTAGAAACTTTCCAAGAGACCCAGTACTTC. V is TRBV11-2 and J is TRBJ2-5; D gene uncertain. V lost 0 bases and J lost 1, with 6 bases in between. CDR1 SGHAT and CDR2 FQNNGV come from the germline V gene. The CDR3 is 14 amino acids.

This clone was counted a few times. V is TRBV5-1 and J is TRBJ1-4; no definite D call. The length of the CDR3 is 15 residues. Germline loops: CDR1 SGHRS, CDR2 YFSETQ. Between the trimmed V and J ends, which lost 4 bases and 0 bases, there was a span of 10 bases. The CDR3 loop reads CASSLSTSTNEKLFF. The CDR3 DNA is TGCGCCAGCAGCCTATCGACATCAACTAATGAAAAACTGTTTTTT.

The genes are TRBV11-3 and TRBJ1-6, with D unresolved. This CDR3 region has 15 residues. The germline gives CDR1 SGHNT, CDR2 YENEEA. Trimming removed 5 bases at V and 6 bases at J, with 14 bases between. The CDR3 spells CASSLRGTTNSPLHF. Written as DNA, the CDR3 is TGTGCCAGCAGCCTTCGAGGTACCACTAATTCACCCCTCCACTTT.

The V gene is TRBV4-1, the J gene TRBJ2-1; tentative D call: TRBD2 (7 bases). The CDR3 runs 15 residues. V was cut by 1 base and J by 10 bases, with 17 bases left in between. Germline CDR1 reads MGHRA; CDR2 reads YSYEKL. CDR3 sequence reads: CASSQAEGGALEQFF. The CDR3 DNA sequence: TGCGCCAGCAGCCAAGCCGAAGGGGGGGCCCTGGAGCAGTTCTTC.

The genes are TRBV30 and TRBJ2-2, with TRBD2 identical over 9 bases. CDR3 length: 16 amino acids. Germline values: CDR1 GTSNPN, CDR2 SVGIG (reference sequence). V was pared by 4 bases and J by 2 bases, with 8 bases of the junction left unmatched. The CDR3 region is CAWNSPLAGNTGELFF. CDR3 nucleotide sequence: TGTGCCTGGAACTCCCCGCTAGCGGGAAACACCGGGGAGCTGTTTTTT.

This rearrangement joins TRBV6-1 to TRBJ1-4, with 7 bases matching TRBD1. With 2 bases clipped from V and 8 bases from J, the junction kept 14 bases outside the gene matches. The CDR3 has 17 residues. Germline assignment: CDR1 MNHNS and CDR2 SASEGT. CDR3 sequence: CASSELGQGVDREKLFF. The CDR3 nucleotides are TGTGCCAGCAGTGAACTTGGGCAGGGGGTGGACAGAGAAAAACTGTTTTTT.

The chain couples TRBV5-5 to TRBJ1-5, with D hard to call. Germline V gives CDR1 SGHKS, CDR2 YYEKEE (reference sequence). V shed 0 bases and J shed 7 bases, with 11 bases lying between them. This CDR3 is 14 amino acids long. CDR3 residues: CASSLVGELQPQHF. Here the CDR3 DNA reads TGTGCCAGCAGCTTGGTCGGGGAGTTACAGCCCCAGCATTTT.

This clone was counted once. The rearrangement links TRBV30 to TRBJ1-5; D is ambiguous. V gave up 0 bases and J gave up 0 bases, with 6 bases separating them. Per the germline V gene, CDR1 is GTSNPN and CDR2 is SVGIG (reference sequence). This CDR3 is 14 amino acids long. The CDR3 spells CAWSVSSSNQPQHF. The CDR3 nucleotides are TGTGCCTGGAGTGTATCTTCTAGCAATCAGCCCCAGCATTTT.

This clone occurred a few times. The chain employs TRBV2 and TRBJ2-1, with 13 bases aligning to TRBD2. The CDR3 sequence is 17 residues long. The germline CDR1 and CDR2 sequences are SNHLY and FYNNEI. The trim removed 3 bases at V and 4 bases at J, leaving 6 bases unmatched. CDR3 coding DNA: TGTGCCAGCAGTGACTCGACTAGCGGGGGGCCGTACAATGAGCAGTTCTTC. Its translation: CASSDSTSGGPYNEQFF.

V gene TRBV10-2 combines with J gene TRBJ2-5; D is ambiguous. This CDR3 comprises 11 residues. CDR1 is WSHSY, CDR2 SAAADI, per germline. V shed 4 bases and J shed 4 bases, with 4 bases lying between them. The CDR3 DNA follows: TGCGCCAGCAGTGTATCAGAGACCCAGTACTTC. Protein sequence: CASSVSETQYF.

To note about this clone: Germline is not matched at one junction end, which may reflect a read error. The chain carries TRBV7-9 and TRBJ2-1; TRBD2 might be the D (5 bases). There are 15 residues in the CDR3. Germline V gene lookup returns CDR1 SEHNR and CDR2 FQNEAQ (reference sequence). The CDR3 bases are TGTTCCAGCAGCTTAGCGATAACGGGTAGCAATGAGCAGTTCTTC. This translates into CSSSLAITGSNEQFF.

This chain uses TRBV19 with TRBJ2-5; 7 nucleotides align to TRBD1. The germline gives CDR1 LNHDA, CDR2 SQIVND (reference sequence). The length of the CDR3 is 15 residues. V dropped 5 bases and J dropped 1; count of bases not matched to a gene: 7. The CDR3, as DNA: TGTGCCAGTAGTCGAGGGAAGGGGGCCCAAGAGACCCAGTACTTC. Amino acids: CASSRGKGAQETQYF.

The chain recombines TRBV18 with TRBJ2-1; weak D call: TRBD2 (5 bases). The V gene lost 2 bases and the J gene lost 0 bases, with 8 bases spanning the gap. This CDR3 is built from 15 residues. The V gene's germline CDR1 is KGHSH and CDR2 LQKENI. DNA of the CDR3: TGTGCCAGCTCACCAGCGGCGGGCTCCTACAATGAGCAGTTCTTC. Protein product: CASSPAAGSYNEQFF.

The V and J genes are TRBV18 and TRBJ2-5; 9 nucleotides agree with TRBD1. Germline lookup yields CDR1 KGHSH and CDR2 LQKENI. The CDR3 is 14 residues long. V lost 3 bases, J lost 4 bases, and 3 bases stayed unmatched. For the CDR3, the DNA is TGTGCCAGCTCACCCAACAGGGGGCGAGAGACCCAGTACTTC. This gives the protein CASSPNRGRETQYF.

The rearrangement uses TRBV29-1 and TRBJ1-1; 8 nucleotides agree with TRBD1. CDR3 length: 14 residues. Losses at the gene ends were 6 bases for V and 6 bases for J; bases not matched to a gene: 12. Germline loops: CDR1 SQVTM, CDR2 ANQGSEA. CDR3 nucleotide sequence: TGCAGCGTCGTTAGACAGGGGTCACGCCCTGAAGCTTTCTTT. This codes for CSVVRQGSRPEAFF.

The chain has TRBV19 and TRBJ1-6; TRBD1 matches 7 bases. The CDR3 extends over 19 amino acids. The V and J ends lost 4 bases and 9 bases, in that order; junction bases with no gene match: 21. Per the germline V gene, CDR1 is LNHDA and CDR2 is SQIVND (reference sequence). CDR3 sequence reads: CASSTRWARGALKPSPLHF. In DNA form, the CDR3 reads TGTGCCAGTAGTACTCGGTGGGCCAGGGGGGCCCTGAAGCCTTCACCCCTCCACTTT.

In its sample, this clone was seen a few times. The chain uses TRBV6-1 and TRBJ1-2; TRBD1 is a possible D gene (5 bases). The V end was cut by 2 bases, the J end by 2 bases, with 12 bases between. Germline V lookup: CDR1 MNHNS, CDR2 SASEGT. The length of the CDR3 is 15 residues. CDR3 DNA sequence: TGTGCCAGCAGTGAACAGGGTCAAATAAACTATGGCTACACCTTC. Protein: CASSEQGQINYGYTF.

As regards this clone: One junction end does not reproduce the germline sequence, and a read error may be involved. The rearrangement links TRBV23-1 to TRBJ2-1; D is possibly TRBD2 (5 bases). TRBV23-1 belongs to the ORF category, with a function that is uncertain. This CDR3 contains 9 residues. The CDR3 reads CARWTRHIF. The DNA of the CDR3 is TGCGCCAGATGGACTCGCCATATCTTC.

This chain uses TRBV5-8 with TRBJ1-1; D is perhaps TRBD1 (5 bases). CDR3 size: 14 residues. V was shortened by 5 bases and J by 1 base, with 12 bases between the two germline ends. The germline V gene encodes CDR1 SGHTS and CDR2 YDEGEE. This chain's CDR3 is CASRPRQGNTEAFF. The CDR3 nucleotides read TGTGCCAGCAGGCCCCGGCAGGGGAACACTGAAGCTTTCTTT.

This chain uses TRBV18 with TRBJ1-1, with 8 bases that match TRBD1. Germline lookup yields CDR1 KGHSH and CDR2 LQKENI. Trimming removed 0 bases from V and 11 bases from J; junction bases left unmatched: 11. The CDR3 covers 15 residues. The CDR3 here is CASSPPSFRDRGAFF. CDR3 bases: TGTGCCAGCTCACCACCGTCGTTCAGAGACAGGGGTGCTTTCTTT.

Only a few counts were recorded for this clone. The CDR3 nucleotides read TGTGCCAGCAGCCAAGATGGCGGGCCGGCTAATGAAAAACTGTTTTTT. Its protein product is CASSQDGGPANEKLFF. The genes are TRBV4-2 and TRBJ1-4; D not certain. The germline CDR1 and CDR2 sequences are LGHNA and YNFKEQ. V gave up 0 bases and J gave up 3 bases, with 11 bases separating them. The CDR3 runs to 16 residues.

The CDR3 is CAWSGKDTQYF. The CDR3 DNA sequence: TGTGCCTGGAGTGGTAAAGATACGCAGTATTTT. J is TRBJ2-3 and V is TRBV30; D not resolved. Trimming removed 1 base from V and 5 bases from J, with 4 bases in between. CDR1 GTSNPN and CDR2 SVGIG come from the germline V gene (reference sequence). This CDR3 spans 11 amino acids.

The chain uses TRBV6-4 and TRBJ1-5, with TRBD1 matching 7 bases. Germline V gene sequence: CDR1 MRHNA, CDR2 SNTAGT. The CDR3 runs to 14 residues. V shed 6 bases, J shed 7 bases, and the junction held 9 bases outside the gene matches. CDR3 loop: CASSPTGAGQPQHF. The CDR3 region has the DNA TGTGCCAGCAGCCCTACAGGGGCGGGCCAGCCCCAGCATTTT.

The table lists this clone with a count of one. The V call is TRBV7-9, the J call TRBJ1-4; TRBD1 aligns across 7 bases. The CDR3 runs 15 residues. Germline CDR1 and CDR2: SEHNR and FQNEAQ (reference sequence). Trimming cost V 2 bases and J 7 bases; bases outside gene matches: 7. In DNA, the CDR3 is TGTGCCAGCAGCTTATCGGGACAGTTGGGTGAAAAACTGTTTTTT. Translating it yields CASSLSGQLGEKLFF.